Listed below are T cell receptor beta chains from one sample, sequenced in a study of cytomegalovirus exposure and HLA in healthy donors. Only in-frame clones appear in the TCRdb table, and some are missing; sequencing was by immunoSEQ multiplex PCR. The sample contains 98,000 or so clones, over 60% of which appear only once. Sequencing was done on a sample of PBMCs. The receptors come from a human donor in good health. Each CDR3 is given with its conserved first and last residue. D genes are given only for firm matches. A row's size may be missing; if present it is once, few, many or a size class.

D: TRBD1; size: -; V: TRBV2; J: TRBJ2-7; CDR3: CASMDRWYQQYF; DNA: TGTGCCAGCATGGACAGGTGGTACCAGCAGTACTTC
D: -; size: -; V: TRBV2; J: TRBJ1-5; CDR3: CASSEGQGPQPQHF; DNA: TGTGCCAGCAGTGAAGGGCAGGGTCCACAGCCCCAGCATTTT
D: -; size: -; V: TRBV7-2; J: TRBJ1-1; CDR3: CASSLKGDQAFF; DNA: TGTGCCAGCAGCTTAAAGGGAGATCAAGCTTTCTTT
D: -; size: -; V: TRBV6-4; J: TRBJ1-4; CDR3: CASSGPPTATNEKLFF; DNA: TGTGCCAGCAGTGGCCCTCCGACAGCAACTAATGAAAAACTGTTTTTT
D: -; size: -; V: TRBV10-3; J: TRBJ2-7; CDR3: CALSDTSIYEQYF; DNA: TGTGCCCTCTCAGACACCTCTATATACGAGCAGTACTTC
D: TRBD2; size: -; V: TRBV6-5; J: TRBJ2-5; CDR3: CASSYRASGNRETQYF; DNA: TGTGCCAGCAGTTACCGGGCTAGCGGGAATAGGGAGACCCAGTACTTC
D: -; size: -; V: TRBV6-1; J: TRBJ2-7; CDR3: CASSGTIEQGLTSYEQYF; DNA: TGTGCCAGCAGTGGCACCATCGAGCAGGGGCTTACGTCCTACGAGCAGTACTTC
D: -; size: few; V: TRBV11-2; J: TRBJ1-4; CDR3: CASSSFGATNEKLFF; DNA: TGTGCCAGCAGCTCTTTCGGGGCAACTAATGAAAAACTGTTTTTT
D: -; size: -; V: TRBV9; J: TRBJ2-4; CDR3: CASSEGGLKNIQYF; DNA: TGTGCCAGCTCGGAAGGGGGTCTCAAAAACATTCAGTACTTC
D: TRBD1; size: -; V: TRBV19; J: TRBJ1-5; CDR3: CASSSLGQGAQPQHF; DNA: TGTGCCAGTAGTAGCCTCGGACAGGGGGCCCAGCCCCAGCATTTT
D: -; size: -; V: TRBV10-3; J: TRBJ2-3; CDR3: CAISEFRQGIDTQYF; DNA: TGTGCCATCAGTGAGTTTCGTCAGGGCATAGATACGCAGTATTTT
D: -; size: -; V: TRBV6-4; J: TRBJ1-2; CDR3: CASSEILGSMAYGYTF; DNA: TGTGCCAGCAGTGAAATCCTTGGCTCCATGGCTTATGGCTACACCTTC
D: TRBD2; size: -; V: TRBV2; J: TRBJ2-1; CDR3: CASTQESLAGAYNEQFF; DNA: TGTGCCAGCACCCAAGAGAGTCTAGCGGGAGCCTACAATGAGCAGTTCTTC
D: -; size: few; V: TRBV9; J: TRBJ1-1; CDR3: CASSVGANTEAFF; DNA: TGTGCCAGCAGCGTAGGGGCGAACACTGAAGCTTTCTTT
D: -; size: -; V: TRBV7-9; J: TRBJ2-2; CDR3: CASSPTAGRDTGELFF; DNA: TGTGCCAGCAGCCCTACCGCGGGCAGAGACACCGGGGAGCTGTTTTTT
D: -; size: -; V: TRBV29-1; J: TRBJ1-3; CDR3: CSVQGGGGNTIYF; DNA: TGCAGCGTGCAAGGGGGGGGTGGAAACACCATATATTTT
D: TRBD1; size: -; V: TRBV10-3; J: TRBJ1-1; CDR3: CAIRADRGLLSAFF; DNA: TGTGCCATCAGGGCCGACAGGGGTCTCCTCTCAGCTTTCTTT
D: TRBD1; size: -; V: TRBV18; J: TRBJ1-5; CDR3: CASSLDRDRQPQHF; DNA: TGTGCCAGCTCCCTGGACAGGGATAGGCAGCCCCAGCATTTT
D: TRBD2; size: -; V: TRBV27; J: TRBJ2-1; CDR3: CASSLELASSSYNEQFF; DNA: TGTGCCAGCAGTCTAGAACTAGCGTCAAGCTCCTACAATGAGCAGTTCTTC
D: TRBD1; size: -; V: TRBV18; J: TRBJ2-1; CDR3: CASSPPGTVTIDEQFF; DNA: TGTGCCAGCTCTCCCCCCGGGACAGTCACTATCGATGAGCAGTTCTTC
D: TRBD1; size: -; V: TRBV29-1; J: TRBJ2-3; CDR3: CSVERPGGDSYTQYF; DNA: TGCAGCGTTGAACGGCCAGGGGGCGATTCCTATACGCAGTATTTT
D: -; size: -; V: TRBV7-8; J: TRBJ1-2; CDR3: CASSRDSNYGYTF; DNA: TGTGCCAGCAGCCGAGACAGTAACTATGGCTACACCTTC
D: TRBD1; size: -; V: TRBV18; J: TRBJ1-1; CDR3: CASSADRQGVAFF; DNA: TGTGCCAGCTCAGCCGATCGACAGGGAGTAGCTTTCTTT
D: -; size: once; V: TRBV10-3; J: TRBJ2-6; CDR3: CAISAVASGANVLTF; DNA: TGTGCCATCAGTGCCGTGGCTTCTGGGGCCAACGTCCTGACTTTC
D: TRBD1; size: -; V: TRBV9; J: TRBJ1-1; CDR3: CASSTVGTGKAFF; DNA: TGTGCCAGCAGCACAGTGGGGACAGGGAAAGCTTTCTTT
D: -; size: -; V: TRBV2; J: TRBJ1-1; CDR3: CASKSVNGYTEAFF; DNA: TGTGCCAGCAAGTCGGTAAATGGTTACACTGAAGCTTTCTTT
D: TRBD1; size: -; V: TRBV7-2; J: TRBJ1-2; CDR3: CASSLTGGYGYTF; DNA: TGTGCCAGCAGCTTAACAGGGGGCTATGGCTACACCTTC
D: -; size: -; V: TRBV6-1; J: TRBJ1-2; CDR3: CASSESARPGGYTF; DNA: TGTGCCAGCAGTGAATCGGCTCGCCCCGGGGGCTACACCTTC
D: -; size: once; V: TRBV30; J: TRBJ1-6; CDR3: CAWTRYNSPLHF; DNA: TGTGCCTGGACTCGTTATAATTCACCCCTCCACTTT
D: -; size: -; V: TRBV5-1; J: TRBJ1-1; CDR3: CASSVLVALGSEAFF; DNA: TGCGCCAGCAGCGTCCTCGTAGCCCTAGGGAGTGAAGCTTTCTTT
D: TRBD1; size: -; V: TRBV19; J: TRBJ1-1; CDR3: CASIYRGLGELMNTEAFF; DNA: TGTGCCAGTATATATAGGGGGCTCGGTGAGTTGATGAACACTGAAGCTTTCTTT
D: TRBD1; size: -; V: TRBV5-4; J: TRBJ2-7; CDR3: CASSPQGIGFEQYF; DNA: TGTGCCAGCAGCCCACAGGGGATCGGTTTCGAGCAGTACTTC
D: -; size: few; V: TRBV6-5; J: TRBJ2-1; CDR3: CASSRTTYNEQFF; DNA: TGTGCCAGCAGTCGAACAACCTACAATGAGCAGTTCTTC
D: -; size: few; V: TRBV18; J: TRBJ2-7; CDR3: CASSPGGTATHPGEQYF; DNA: TGTGCCAGCTCACCAGGGGGGACAGCCACCCACCCGGGCGAGCAGTACTTC
D: -; size: -; V: TRBV6-1; J: TRBJ2-1; CDR3: CASAPQGYNEQFF; DNA: TGTGCCAGCGCCCCCCAGGGCTACAATGAGCAGTTCTTC
D: TRBD1; size: -; V: TRBV6-5; J: TRBJ2-1; CDR3: CASSSQRGQGTNEQFF; DNA: TGTGCCAGCAGTTCCCAACGCGGACAGGGGACCAATGAGCAGTTCTTC
D: -; size: few; V: TRBV6-5; J: TRBJ1-1; CDR3: CASSYSTGLRHEAFF; DNA: TGTGCCAGCAGTTACAGCACAGGGTTGAGACATGAAGCTTTCTTT
D: -; size: -; V: TRBV5-1; J: TRBJ2-1; CDR3: CASSLIDEQFF; DNA: TGCGCCAGCAGCTTGATCGATGAGCAGTTCTTC
D: -; size: -; V: TRBV7-9; J: TRBJ1-1; CDR3: CASSVTVNTEAFF; DNA: TGTGCCAGCAGCGTGACAGTTAACACTGAAGCTTTCTTT
D: TRBD1; size: -; V: TRBV5-1; J: TRBJ2-7; CDR3: CASSPNTGQGNYEQYF; DNA: TGCGCCAGCAGTCCGAATACGGGACAGGGGAACTACGAGCAGTACTTC
D: -; size: once; V: TRBV12-5; J: TRBJ1-2; CDR3: CASGLKGDGGYTF; DNA: TGTGCTAGTGGTTTGAAGGGGGACGGCGGCTACACCTTC
D: -; size: -; V: TRBV9; J: TRBJ1-1; CDR3: CASSPSPGQNTEAFF; DNA: TGTGCCAGCAGCCCCTCCCCGGGACAGAACACTGAAGCTTTCTTT
D: -; size: -; V: TRBV25-1; J: TRBJ1-5; CDR3: CASSERGGQPQHF; DNA: TGTGCCAGCAGTGAAAGGGGAGGTCAGCCCCAGCATTTT
D: -; size: -; V: TRBV25-1; J: TRBJ2-3; CDR3: CASSATGKDTQYF; DNA: TGTGCCAGCAGTGCCACAGGGAAGGATACGCAGTATTTT
D: TRBD2; size: -; V: TRBV4-1; J: TRBJ2-5; CDR3: CASSQVQRGPGVGTQYF; DNA: TGCGCCAGCAGCCAAGTTCAGCGGGGGCCGGGGGTAGGGACCCAGTACTTC
D: -; size: -; V: TRBV30; J: TRBJ1-1; CDR3: CAWTAGNTEAFF; DNA: TGTGCCTGGACAGCGGGTAACACTGAAGCTTTCTTT
D: TRBD2; size: -; V: TRBV9; J: TRBJ2-5; CDR3: CASSVALAGVGETQYF; DNA: TGTGCCAGCAGCGTAGCTCTAGCGGGAGTAGGGGAGACCCAGTACTTC
D: -; size: -; V: TRBV6-5; J: TRBJ1-2; CDR3: CASSYSRGTDYGYTF; DNA: TGTGCCAGCAGTTACTCGCGGGGGACGGACTATGGCTACACCTTC
D: -; size: few; V: TRBV7-9; J: TRBJ2-3; CDR3: CASKGWQFTDTQYF; DNA: TGTGCCAGCAAGGGGTGGCAATTCACAGATACGCAGTATTTT
D: TRBD1; size: -; V: TRBV5-4; J: TRBJ2-5; CDR3: CASSLGTGQETQYF; DNA: TGTGCCAGCAGCTTGGGGACAGGACAAGAGACCCAGTACTTC
D: -; size: -; V: TRBV6-1; J: TRBJ1-1; CDR3: CASLYRSGGDSIF; DNA: TGTGCCAGCCTTTATCGGAGCGGCGGAGATTCGATTTTT
D: TRBD2; size: -; V: TRBV5-4; J: TRBJ2-5; CDR3: CASSLGLAGGRETQYF; DNA: TGTGCCAGCAGCTTAGGGCTAGCGGGGGGGCGGGAGACCCAGTACTTC
D: TRBD2; size: -; V: TRBV29-1; J: TRBJ2-2; CDR3: CSVPQGTSGRSNTGELFF; DNA: TGCAGCGTACCCCAAGGGACTAGCGGGAGGTCCAACACCGGGGAGCTGTTTTTT